Sequencing of this T cell receptor (beta chain) was carried out in a study of cytomegalovirus exposure and HLA in healthy donors. In the study overall: An earlier analysis found 120 million or so unique TCR beta sequences from about 190 million T cells. Findings and caveats of the study: In a later analysis, an Asian-associated ancestry cluster reportedly showed fewer N-insertions than the approximately 610-donor mean. Researchers counted roughly 150 TCR beta chains as cytomegalovirus-associated.

Both 60 Vbeta primers and 13 Jbeta primers went into the PCR. Profiling relied on immunoSEQ multiplex PCR, and the TCRdb table lists in-frame clones only, not all of them. The sample holds some 55,000 clones. Of note for this clone: The antigen remains undetermined.

The CDR3 is 16 residues long. The trim removed 3 bases at V and 9 bases at J, leaving 13 bases unmatched. The germline V gene has CDR1 SGHDT and CDR2 YYEEEE. The chain uses TRBV5-6 and TRBJ2-1; 9 positions match TRBD2. The source is a man younger than 30 in good health and CMV-seropositive. The sample taken for sequencing was PBMCs. CDR3 coding DNA: TGTGCCAGCAGCTGGACACTAGCGGGCCTCGCTGGTGAGCAGTTCTTC. Residues: CASSWTLAGLAGEQFF.